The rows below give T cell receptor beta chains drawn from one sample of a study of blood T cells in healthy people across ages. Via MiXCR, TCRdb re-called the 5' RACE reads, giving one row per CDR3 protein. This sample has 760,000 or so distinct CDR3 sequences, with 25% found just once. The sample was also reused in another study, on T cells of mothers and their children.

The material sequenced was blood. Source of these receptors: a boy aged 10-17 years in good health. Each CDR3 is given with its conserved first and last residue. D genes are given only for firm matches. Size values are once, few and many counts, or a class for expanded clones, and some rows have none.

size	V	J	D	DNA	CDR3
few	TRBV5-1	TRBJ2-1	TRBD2	TGCGCCAGCAGCTTGGATCCAGCGGGGCCCAATGAGCAGTTCTTC	CASSLDPAGPNEQFF
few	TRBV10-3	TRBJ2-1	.	TGTGCCATCAGTGAGTGGGTGTACGCCAATGAGCAGTTCTTC	CAISEWVYANEQFF
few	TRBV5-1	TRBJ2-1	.	TGCGCCAGCAGTCAGGGGTTCGGGGGCCTGCAGGAAAATGAGCAGTTCTTC	CASSQGFGGLQENEQFF
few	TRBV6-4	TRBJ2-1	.	TGTGCCAGCAGTGAACATAACCAGGGGATGGAGCAGTTCTTC	CASSEHNQGMEQFF
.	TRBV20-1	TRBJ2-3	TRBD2	TGCAGTGCTAGAGATGAGACTAGCGGGGGGCCGGGCACAGATACGCAGTATTTT	CSARDETSGGPGTDTQYF
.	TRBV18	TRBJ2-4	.	TGTGCCAGCTCACGGGCCCAAGGGGTAGCCAAAAACATTCAGTACTTC	CASSRAQGVAKNIQYF
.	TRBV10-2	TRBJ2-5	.	TGCGCCAGCAGTGAGTCGTTAGTCGGAGAGACCCAGTACTTC	CASSESLVGETQYF
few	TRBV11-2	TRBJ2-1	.	TGTGCCAGCACCCCCGAAGCTACAACCTACAATGAGCAGTTCTTC	CASTPEATTYNEQFF
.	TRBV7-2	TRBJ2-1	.	TGTGCCAGCAGCTTAGTGATCAATGAGCAGTTCTTC	CASSLVINEQFF
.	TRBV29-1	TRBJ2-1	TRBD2	TGCAGCGTTGAAATAGCGGGCAACAATGAGCAGTTCTTC	CSVEIAGNNEQFF
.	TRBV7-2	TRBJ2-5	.	TGTGCCAGCAGCCCCCCGGGACTCGAAGGAGAGACCCAGTACTTC	CASSPPGLEGETQYF
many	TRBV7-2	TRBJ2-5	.	TGTGCCAGCAGCTTTCTAAGATCCCTAGTCGTTGAGACCCAGTACTTC	CASSFLRSLVVETQYF
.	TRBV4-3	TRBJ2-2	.	TGCGCCAGCAGCCAAGATCGGGGACCGGGGAACACCGGGGAGCTGTTTTTT	CASSQDRGPGNTGELFF
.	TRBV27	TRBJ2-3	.	TGTGCCAGCAGTTTCTGGGGGCGGGATACGCAGTATTTT	CASSFWGRDTQYF
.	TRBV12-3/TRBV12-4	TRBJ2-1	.	TGTGCCAGCAGTTTAGAGGAGGCGGCGGGCTCCTACAATGAGCAGTTCTTC	CASSLEEAAGSYNEQFF
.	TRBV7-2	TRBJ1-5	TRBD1	TGTGCCAGCAGCCCGGGACAGGGGGTCAATCAGCCCCAGCATTTT	CASSPGQGVNQPQHF
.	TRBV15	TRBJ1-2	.	TGTGCCACCAGCAGAGATATAGGGGACGTTGGCTACACCTTC	CATSRDIGDVGYTF
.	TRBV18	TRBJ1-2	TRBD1	TGTGCCAGCTCACGACAGGGCCGGGACTATGGCTACACCTTC	CASSRQGRDYGYTF
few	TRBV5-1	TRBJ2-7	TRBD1	TGCGCCAGCAGCTTAGGGGACAGGGGGACCTCCTATGAGCAGTACTTC	CASSLGDRGTSYEQYF
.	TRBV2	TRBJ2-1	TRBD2	TGTGCCAGCAGGGACCTAGCGGGTCCCAATGAGCAGTTCTTC	CASRDLAGPNEQFF
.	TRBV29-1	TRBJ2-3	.	TGCAGCGTTGACGGGTCGAGCGGGAGCACAGATACGCAGTATTTT	CSVDGSSGSTDTQYF
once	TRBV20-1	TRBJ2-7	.	TGCAGTGCCTCCGGGGGGGGACAGTCCTACGAGCAGTACTTC	CSASGGGQSYEQYF
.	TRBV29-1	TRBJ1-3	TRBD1	TGCAGCGTTGAACCCGGGACAGGTCTTGGTGGAAACACCATATATTTT	CSVEPGTGLGGNTIYF
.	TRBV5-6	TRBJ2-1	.	TGTGCCAGCAGCTTGATTTGGGGCAATGAGCAGTTCTTC	CASSLIWGNEQFF
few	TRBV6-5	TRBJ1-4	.	TGTGCCAGCAGTCCCGGGACAACTAATGAAAAACTGTTTTTT	CASSPGTTNEKLFF
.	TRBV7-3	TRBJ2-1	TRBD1	TGTGCCAGCAGCTTAATGGAGGACAGGGGTGATGAGCAGTTCTTC	CASSLMEDRGDEQFF
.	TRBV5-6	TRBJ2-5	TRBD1	TGTGCCAGCAGCTGGGGACAGGGGGTAGTAACCCAGTACTTC	CASSWGQGVVTQYF
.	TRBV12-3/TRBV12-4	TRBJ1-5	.	TGTGCCAGCAGGCGGTCAAATCAGCCCCAGCATTTT	CASRRSNQPQHF
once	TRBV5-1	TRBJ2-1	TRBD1	TGCGCCAGCAGCTTGGACGGGACAGGGTTAAGACCCCCAGACAATGAGCAGTTCTTC	CASSLDGTGLRPPDNEQFF
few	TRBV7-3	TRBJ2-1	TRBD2	TGTGCCAGCAGCTTATGGACTAGCGGGGCTTACAATGAGCAGTTCTTC	CASSLWTSGAYNEQFF
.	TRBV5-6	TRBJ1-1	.	TGTGCCAGCAGCTTTTACGAAGAAGCTTTCTTT	CASSFYEEAFF
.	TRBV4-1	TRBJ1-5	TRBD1	TGCGCCAGCAGCCAAGGGGACAGTTATCAGCCCCAGCATTTT	CASSQGDSYQPQHF
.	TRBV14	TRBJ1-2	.	TGTGCCAGCAGCCAAGGACAGCCTCCCTATGGCTACACCTTC	CASSQGQPPYGYTF
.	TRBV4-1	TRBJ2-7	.	TGCGCCAGCAGCCAAGAGAAGGGGGATGCCTACGAGCAGTACTTC	CASSQEKGDAYEQYF
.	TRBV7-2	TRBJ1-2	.	TGTGCCAGCAACCCAACATGGGGCTATGGCTACACCTTC	CASNPTWGYGYTF
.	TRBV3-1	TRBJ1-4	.	TGTGCCAGCAGACAGGACGGAAAACTGTTTTTT	CASRQDGKLFF
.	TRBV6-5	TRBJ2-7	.	TGTGCCAGCAGTTACACCAACCCCGGGGCAGGGCCTAGCGAGCAGTACTTC	CASSYTNPGAGPSEQYF
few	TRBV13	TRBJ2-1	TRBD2	TGTGCCAGTACCAGCGGGAGAGGGTCCTACAATGAGCAGTTCTTC	CASTSGRGSYNEQFF
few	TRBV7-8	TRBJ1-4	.	TGTGCCAGCAGCCCCGGACGAGTTTATGGTGAAAAACTGTTTTTT	CASSPGRVYGEKLFF
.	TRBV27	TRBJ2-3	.	TGTGCCAGCAGTTTCCCCCTCGCAGATACGCAGTATTTT	CASSFPLADTQYF
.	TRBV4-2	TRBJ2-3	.	TGTGCCATCAGAGGCGTGGGAACAGATACGCAGTATTTT	CAIRGVGTDTQYF
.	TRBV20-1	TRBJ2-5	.	TGCAGTGCTACCCGTTGGGAGACCCAGTACTTC	CSATRWETQYF
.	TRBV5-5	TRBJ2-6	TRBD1	TGTGCCAGCAGCTTGTACGACAGGGCAATCTCTGGGGCCAACGTCCTGACTTTC	CASSLYDRAISGANVLTF
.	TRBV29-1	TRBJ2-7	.	TGCAGCGTTACTGACGGACTCCCACCCTACGAGCAGTACTTC	CSVTDGLPPYEQYF